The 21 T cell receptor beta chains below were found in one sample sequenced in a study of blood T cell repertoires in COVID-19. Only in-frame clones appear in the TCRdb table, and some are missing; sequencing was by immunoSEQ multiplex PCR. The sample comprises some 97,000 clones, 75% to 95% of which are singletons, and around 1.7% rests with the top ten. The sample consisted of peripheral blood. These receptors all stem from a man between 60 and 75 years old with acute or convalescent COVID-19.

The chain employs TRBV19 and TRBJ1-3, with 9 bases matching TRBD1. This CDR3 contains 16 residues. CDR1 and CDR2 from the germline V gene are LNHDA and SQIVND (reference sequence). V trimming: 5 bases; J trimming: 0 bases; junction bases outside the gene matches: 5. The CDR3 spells CASSAQGALSGNTIYF. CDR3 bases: TGTGCCAGTAGTGCACAGGGGGCCCTCTCTGGAAACACCATATATTTT. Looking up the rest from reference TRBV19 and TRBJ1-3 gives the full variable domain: DGGITQSPKYLFRKEGQNVTLSCEQNLNHDAMYWYRQDPGQGLRLIYYSQIVNDFQKGDIAEGYSVSREKKESFPLTVTSAQKNPTAFYLCASSAQGALSGNTIYFGEGSWLTVV.

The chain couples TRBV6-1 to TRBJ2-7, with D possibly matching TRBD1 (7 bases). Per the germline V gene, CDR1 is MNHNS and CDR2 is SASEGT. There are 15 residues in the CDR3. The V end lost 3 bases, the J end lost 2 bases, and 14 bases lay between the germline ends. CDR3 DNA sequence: TGTGCCAGCAGTGAGTGGACAGGCGGGACCTACGAGCAGTACTTC. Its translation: CASSEWTGGTYEQYF.

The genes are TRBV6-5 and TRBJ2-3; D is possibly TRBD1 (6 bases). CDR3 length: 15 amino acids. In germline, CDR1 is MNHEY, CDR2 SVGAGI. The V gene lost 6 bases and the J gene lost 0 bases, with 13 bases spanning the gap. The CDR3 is CASSQGGSSTDTQYF. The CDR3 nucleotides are TGTGCCAGCAGCCAAGGGGGATCGAGCACAGATACGCAGTATTTT.

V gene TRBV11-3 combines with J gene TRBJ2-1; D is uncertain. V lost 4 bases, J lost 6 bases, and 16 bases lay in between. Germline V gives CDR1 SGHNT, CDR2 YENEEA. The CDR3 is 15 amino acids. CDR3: CASSSGGYGPNEQFF. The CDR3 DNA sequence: TGTGCCAGCAGCTCAGGTGGGTACGGCCCCAATGAGCAGTTCTTC.

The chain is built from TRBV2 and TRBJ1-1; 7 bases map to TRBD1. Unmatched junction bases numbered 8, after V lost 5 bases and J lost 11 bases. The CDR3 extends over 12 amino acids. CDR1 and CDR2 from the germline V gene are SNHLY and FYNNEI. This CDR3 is CASSRQGSTAFF. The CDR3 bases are TGTGCCAGCAGTAGACAGGGTTCGACGGCTTTCTTT.

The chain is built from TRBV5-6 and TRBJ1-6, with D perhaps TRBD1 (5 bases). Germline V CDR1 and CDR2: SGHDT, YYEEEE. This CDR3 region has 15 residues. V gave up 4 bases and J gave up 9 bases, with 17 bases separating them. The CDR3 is CASSVGRRGSSPLHF. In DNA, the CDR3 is TGTGCCAGCAGCGTGGGTAGGAGGGGAAGTTCACCCCTCCACTTT.

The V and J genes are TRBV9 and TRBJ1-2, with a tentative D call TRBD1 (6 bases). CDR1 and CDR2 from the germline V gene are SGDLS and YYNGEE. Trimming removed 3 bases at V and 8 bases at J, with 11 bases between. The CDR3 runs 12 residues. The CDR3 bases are TGTGCCAGCAGCGCCGGGGGGCTCGGCTACACCTTC. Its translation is CASSAGGLGYTF.

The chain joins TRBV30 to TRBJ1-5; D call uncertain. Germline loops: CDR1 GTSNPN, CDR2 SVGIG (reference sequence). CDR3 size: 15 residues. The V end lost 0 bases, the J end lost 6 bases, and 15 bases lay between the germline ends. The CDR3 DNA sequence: TGTGCCTGGAGTGTACGGAGTGCAGGAGGTCAGCCCCAGCATTTT. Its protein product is CAWSVRSAGGQPQHF.

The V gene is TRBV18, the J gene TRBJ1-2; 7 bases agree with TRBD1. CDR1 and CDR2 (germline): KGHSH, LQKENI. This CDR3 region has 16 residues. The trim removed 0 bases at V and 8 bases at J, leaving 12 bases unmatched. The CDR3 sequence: CASSPPSVGQLEGYTF. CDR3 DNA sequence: TGTGCCAGCTCACCACCGTCGGTGGGACAGTTGGAGGGCTACACCTTC.

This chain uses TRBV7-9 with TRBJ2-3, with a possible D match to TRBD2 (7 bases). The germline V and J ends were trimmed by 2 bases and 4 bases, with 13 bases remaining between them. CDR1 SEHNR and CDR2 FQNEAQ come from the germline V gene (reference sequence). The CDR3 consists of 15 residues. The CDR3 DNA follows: TGTGCCAGCAGCTTAAAGGGGGGGCCCGCAGATACGCAGTATTTT. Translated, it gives CASSLKGGPADTQYF. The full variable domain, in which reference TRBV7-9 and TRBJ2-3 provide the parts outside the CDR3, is DTGVSQNPRHKITKRGQNVTFRCDPISEHNRLYWYRQTLGQGPEFLTYFQNEAQLEKSRLLSDRFSAERPKGSFSTLEIQRTEQGDSAMYLCASSLKGGPADTQYFGPGTRLTVL.

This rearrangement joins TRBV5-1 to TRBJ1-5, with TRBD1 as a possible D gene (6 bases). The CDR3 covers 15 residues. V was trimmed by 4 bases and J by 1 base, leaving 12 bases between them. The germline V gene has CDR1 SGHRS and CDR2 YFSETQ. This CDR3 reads CASSPGQLSNQPQHF. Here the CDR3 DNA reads TGCGCCAGCAGCCCTGGACAGCTAAGCAATCAGCCCCAGCATTTT.

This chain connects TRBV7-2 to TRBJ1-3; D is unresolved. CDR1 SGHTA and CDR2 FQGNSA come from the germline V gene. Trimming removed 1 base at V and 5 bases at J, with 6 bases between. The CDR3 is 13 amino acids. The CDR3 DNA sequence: TGTGCCAGCAGCTTAGGAGGCAGAAACACCATATATTTT. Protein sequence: CASSLGGRNTIYF.

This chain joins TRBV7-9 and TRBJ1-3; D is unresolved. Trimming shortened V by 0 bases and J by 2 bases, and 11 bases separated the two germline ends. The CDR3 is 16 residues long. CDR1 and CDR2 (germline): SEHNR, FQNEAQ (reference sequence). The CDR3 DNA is TGTGCCAGCAGCTTAGCTTCGGTTGTAACTGGAAACACCATATATTTT. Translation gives CASSLASVVTGNTIYF.

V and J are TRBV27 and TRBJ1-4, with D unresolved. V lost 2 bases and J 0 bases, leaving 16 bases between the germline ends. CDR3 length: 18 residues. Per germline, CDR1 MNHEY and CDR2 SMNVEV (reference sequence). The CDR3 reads CASSLNLRTGTTNEKLFF. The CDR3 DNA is TGTGCCAGCAGTTTAAATCTCCGGACGGGAACAACTAATGAAAAACTGTTTTTT. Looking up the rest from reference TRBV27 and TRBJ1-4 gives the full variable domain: EAQVTQNPRYLITVTGKKLTVTCSQNMNHEYMSWYRQDPGLGLRQIYYSMNVEVTDKGDVPEGYKVSRKEKRNFPLILESPSPNQTSLYFCASSLNLRTGTTNEKLFFGSGTQLSVL.

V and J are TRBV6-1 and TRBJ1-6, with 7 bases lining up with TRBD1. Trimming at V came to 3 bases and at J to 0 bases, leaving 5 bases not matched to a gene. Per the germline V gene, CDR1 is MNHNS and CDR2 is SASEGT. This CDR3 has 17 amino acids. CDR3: CASSEPGQSSYNSPLHF. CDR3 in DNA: TGTGCCAGCAGTGAGCCGGGACAGAGCTCCTATAATTCACCCCTCCACTTT.

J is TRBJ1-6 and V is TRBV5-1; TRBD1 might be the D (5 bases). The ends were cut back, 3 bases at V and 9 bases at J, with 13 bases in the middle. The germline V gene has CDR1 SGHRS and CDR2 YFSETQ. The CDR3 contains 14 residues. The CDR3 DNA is TGCGCCAGCAGCTCCGTAGGGGCCAGTTCACCCCTCCACTTT. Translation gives CASSSVGASSPLHF.

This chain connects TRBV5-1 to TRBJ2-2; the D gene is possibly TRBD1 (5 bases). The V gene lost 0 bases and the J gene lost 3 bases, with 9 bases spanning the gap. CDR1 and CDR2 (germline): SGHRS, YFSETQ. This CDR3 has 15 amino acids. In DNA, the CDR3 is TGCGCCAGCAGCTTGGCCCAGACAGACACCGGGGAGCTGTTTTTT. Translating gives CASSLAQTDTGELFF.

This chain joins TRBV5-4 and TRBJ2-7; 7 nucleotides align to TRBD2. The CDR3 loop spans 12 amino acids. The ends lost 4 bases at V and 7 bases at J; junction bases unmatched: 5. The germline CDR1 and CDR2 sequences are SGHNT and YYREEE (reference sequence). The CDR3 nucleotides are TGTGCCAGCAGCGCTGACGGGGGGGAGCAGTACGTC. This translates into CASSADGGEQYV.

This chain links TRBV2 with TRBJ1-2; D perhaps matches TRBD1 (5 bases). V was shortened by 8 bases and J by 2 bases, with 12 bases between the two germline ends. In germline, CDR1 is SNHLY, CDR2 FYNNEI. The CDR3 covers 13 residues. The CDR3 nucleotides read TGTGCCAGCGGGCAGGACACGAACTATGGCTACACCTTC. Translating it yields CASGQDTNYGYTF.

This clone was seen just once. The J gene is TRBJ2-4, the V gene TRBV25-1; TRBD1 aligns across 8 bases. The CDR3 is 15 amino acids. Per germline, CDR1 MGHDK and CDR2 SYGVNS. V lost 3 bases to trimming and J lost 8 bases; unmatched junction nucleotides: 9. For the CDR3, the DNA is TGTGCCAGCAGTGACCCCGGCAGGGGGCTTGACATTCAGTACTTC. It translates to CASSDPGRGLDIQYF.

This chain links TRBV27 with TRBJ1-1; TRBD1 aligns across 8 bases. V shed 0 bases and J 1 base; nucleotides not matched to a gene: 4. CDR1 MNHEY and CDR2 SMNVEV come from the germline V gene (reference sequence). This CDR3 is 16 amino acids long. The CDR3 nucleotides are TGTGCCAGCAGTTTATCGGTCAGGGGGCGGAACACTGAAGCTTTCTTT. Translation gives CASSLSVRGRNTEAFF.